The text below deals with one TCR beta chain. The entry originates in a study of regulatory T cells in long-lasting Graves disease. Time point of the sample: newly diagnosed GD, antithyroid drugs for less than 3 months. The TCR library was made from RNA that had been extracted from PBMCs in TRIzol. Building the TCR beta libraries relied on iRepertoire HTBI primers, and CDR3 regions underwent Arm-PCR. Each CDR3 protein gets one entry after TCRdb re-called the multiplex PCR reads with MiXCR. The table lists hundreds of thousands of distinct CDR3 sequences, roughly a sixth of them singletons, with around 25% in the top ten. This CDR3 spans 13 amino acids. Trimming left V 3 bases short and J 10 bases short, with 12 bases between. Germline lookup yields CDR1 LNHDA and CDR2 SQIVND (reference sequence). The same specimen was also included in a second study, on T cells in Graves' hyperthyroidism and ophthalmopathy.

The J gene is TRBJ2-2, the V gene TRBV19; no clear D. The specimen was peripheral blood mononuclear cells (PBMCs), collected at new diagnosis, from a patient treated with antithyroid drugs. This TCR was sampled from a woman aged 35 to 59 with Graves disease. CDR3 sequence: CASSMGAYPELFF. The CDR3 nucleotides read TGTGCCAGTAGTATGGGTGCCTACCCGGAGCTGTTTTTT.